Each of the 23 T cell receptor beta chains below was sequenced from the same sample in a study of T cell repertoires in cytomegalovirus infection. Using its own MiXCR run on the reads, TCRdb lists one record per CDR3 protein. Of 450,000 to 550,000 distinct CDR3 sequences in the sample, roughly 42% were seen once. These TCRs' antigens remain unknown. The material was cultured PBMCs, obtained from culture after CMV antigen stimulation. The receptors stem from a human donor in good health (CMV status not recorded). Some clones in this sample may be carry-over from other donors' samples.

This clonotype has more than one count but fewer than ten. The J gene is TRBJ1-4, the V gene TRBV7-8; D ambiguous. V lost 0 bases, J lost 4 bases, and 12 bases lay in between. The CDR3 extends over 16 amino acids. Germline values: CDR1 SGHVS, CDR2 FQNEAQ. CDR3 region: CASSLALGANNEKLFF. Written as DNA, the CDR3 is TGTGCCAGCAGCTTAGCGCTGGGAGCAAATAATGAAAAACTGTTTTTT. The full variable domain, with the rest looked up from reference TRBV7-8 and TRBJ1-4, is GAGVSQSPRYKVAKRGQDVALRCDPISGHVSLFWYQQALGQGPEFLTYFQNEAQLDKSGLPSDRFFAERPEGSVSTLKIQRTQQEDSAVYLCASSLALGANNEKLFFGSGTQLSVL.

This chain connects TRBV11-2 to TRBJ1-3, with D possibly matching TRBD1 (5 bases). From germline, CDR1 is SGHAT and CDR2 FQNNGV. With 7 bases removed from V and 3 bases from J, the gap between germline ends came to 19 bases. The CDR3 has 16 residues. The CDR3 reads CASNPSWGVGGNTIYF. The DNA of the CDR3 is TGTGCCAGCAACCCGTCTTGGGGGGTCGGTGGAAACACCATATATTTT.

J is TRBJ2-3 and V is TRBV10-3, with 8 bases lining up with TRBD2. Germline V lookup: CDR1 ENHRY, CDR2 SYGVKD. V gave up 5 bases and J gave up 1 base; unmatched junction bases: 5. The CDR3 loop spans 15 amino acids. CDR3 sequence: CAISTKTSGTDTQYF. DNA of the CDR3: TGTGCCATCAGTACCAAGACTAGCGGCACAGATACGCAGTATTTT.

The rearrangement uses TRBV6-1 and TRBJ2-7; D unresolved. CDR3 length: 13 residues. With 5 bases removed from V and 3 bases from J, the gap between germline ends came to 11 bases. Germline CDR1 is MNHNS and CDR2 is SASEGT. The CDR3 DNA is TGTGCCAGCAGTTTTGGGCTGAACTACGAGCAGTACTTC. It yields the protein CASSFGLNYEQYF.

In DNA, the CDR3 is TGTGCCAGCAGCTTGGGCGGGACAGTCTCCTACAATGAGCAGTTCTTC. Translation gives CASSLGGTVSYNEQFF. V usage is TRBV7-3 and J usage is TRBJ2-1; D is perhaps TRBD1 (7 bases). Trimming removed 3 bases from V and 0 bases from J, with 12 bases in between. The CDR3 length is 16 residues. From germline, CDR1 is SGHTA and CDR2 FQGTGA.

This clonotype turned up a few times. This sequence joins TRBV7-6 and TRBJ2-6, with 9 bases identical to TRBD2. V lost 11 bases and J lost 3; bases outside the gene matches: 5. Germline V CDR1 and CDR2: SGHVS, FNYEAQ. This CDR3 has 14 residues. The CDR3 sequence: CASASGIGANVLTF. The CDR3 DNA sequence: TGTGCCTCCGCTAGCGGGATTGGGGCCAACGTCCTGACTTTC.

The chain recombines TRBV2 with TRBJ2-3; 13 positions agree with TRBD2. In germline, CDR1 is SNHLY, CDR2 FYNNEI. The CDR3 is 15 amino acids. Losses at the gene ends were 8 bases for V and 1 base for J; bases not matched to a gene: 3. This CDR3 is CASRGTSGGTDTQYF. The CDR3 DNA reads as TGTGCCAGCCGCGGGACTAGCGGGGGCACAGATACGCAGTATTTT.

This clonotype was seen only a few times. The V and J genes are TRBV6-2 or TRBV6-3 and TRBJ1-1; the D gene is possibly TRBD1 (6 bases). Looked up from germline, CDR1 is MNHEY and CDR2 is SVGEGT. With 6 bases removed from V and 3 bases from J, the gap between germline ends came to 14 bases. The CDR3 sequence is 14 residues long. CDR3: CASRKNREYTEAFF. The DNA for the CDR3 is TGTGCCAGCAGGAAGAACAGGGAGTACACTGAAGCTTTCTTT.

The chain carries TRBV11-2 and TRBJ2-2; 8 positions match TRBD2. CDR3 length equals 15 residues. The germline CDR1 and CDR2 sequences are SGHAT and FQNNGV. V was clipped by 2 bases and J by 4 bases; unmatched bases: 3. The CDR3 DNA is TGTGCCAGCAGCTTAACTAGCGGTAGCACCGGGGAGCTGTTTTTT. Translation: CASSLTSGSTGELFF.

This clonotype was seen only a few times. This chain links TRBV27 with TRBJ2-4; D possibly corresponds to TRBD2 (6 bases). Trimming shortened V by 4 bases and J by 2 bases, and 15 bases separated the two germline ends. This CDR3 comprises 16 residues. Germline V CDR1 and CDR2: MNHEY, SMNVEV (reference sequence). The CDR3: CASSSFLEGSKNIQYF. The CDR3, as DNA: TGTGCCAGCAGTTCCTTTTTGGAGGGGTCCAAAAACATTCAGTACTTC.

This sequence joins TRBV10-3 and TRBJ1-1, with TRBD1 identical over 7 bases. V shed 3 bases and J 7 bases; nucleotides not matched to a gene: 11. The V gene's germline CDR1 is ENHRY and CDR2 SYGVKD. The CDR3 loop spans 15 amino acids. CDR3 protein: CAISDFGPGQSEAFF. Here the CDR3 DNA reads TGTGCCATCAGTGATTTTGGTCCGGGACAGAGTGAAGCTTTCTTT.

The chain uses TRBV12-3 or TRBV12-4 and TRBJ1-5, with D possibly matching TRBD1 (5 bases). This CDR3 spans 13 amino acids. Trimming shortened V by 4 bases and J by 6 bases, and 10 bases separated the two germline ends. The CDR3 is CASSYGGGQPQHF. CDR3 DNA: TGTGCCAGCAGTTATGGGGGAGGTCAGCCCCAGCATTTT.

This clonotype was seen more than once but under ten times. The rearrangement links TRBV7-2 to TRBJ2-3; TRBD2 is a possible D gene (6 bases). Looked up from germline, CDR1 is SGHTA and CDR2 is FQGNSA. The V end lost 2 bases, the J end lost 1 base, and 13 bases lay between the germline ends. The length of the CDR3 is 16 residues. The CDR3 region is CASSLNGRGRTDTQYF. Here the CDR3 DNA reads TGTGCCAGCAGCTTAAATGGGCGGGGACGCACAGATACGCAGTATTTT.

The rearrangement uses TRBV4-1 and TRBJ2-5; D remains ambiguous. Deletions cut 2 bases from V and 5 bases from J, with 9 bases between. CDR1 is MGHRA and CDR2 is YSYEKL in the germline V gene. This CDR3 is built from 13 residues. The CDR3 region is CASSQLPRETQYF. The DNA for the CDR3 is TGCGCCAGCAGCCAACTACCGAGGGAGACCCAGTACTTC.

The gene calls are TRBV27 and TRBJ2-1; possible D gene TRBD1, 5 bases. The germline V and J ends were trimmed by 7 bases and 10 bases, with 14 bases remaining between them. The CDR3 spans 12 residues. The germline V gene has CDR1 MNHEY and CDR2 SMNVEV (reference sequence). The CDR3: CASTFGAGEQFF. The CDR3 DNA is TGTGCCAGCACCTTTGGGGCTGGGGAGCAGTTCTTC.

This chain connects TRBV7-2 to TRBJ1-2; D remains unclear. The V end lost 5 bases, the J end lost 3 bases, and 10 bases lay between the germline ends. The germline V gene has CDR1 SGHTA and CDR2 FQGNSA. This CDR3 comprises 13 residues. The CDR3, as DNA: TGTGCCAGCAGCGAACTTTCTCACTATGGCTACACCTTC. Translating gives CASSELSHYGYTF. The complete variable domain, with remaining parts taken from reference TRBV7-2 and TRBJ1-2, reads GAGVSQSPSNKVTEKGKDVELRCDPISGHTALYWYRQSLGQGLEFLIYFQGNSAPDKSGLPSDRFSAERTGGSVSTLTIQRTQQEDSAVYLCASSELSHYGYTFGSGTRLTVV.

The chain carries TRBV7-2 and TRBJ2-3; 15 positions match TRBD2. The J segment lost 4 bases and the V segment lost 1 base, leaving 6 bases of the junction unmatched. Germline V gene lookup returns CDR1 SGHTA and CDR2 FQGNSA. The CDR3 length is 18 residues. CDR3 protein: CASSLGGLAGGVADTQYF. The CDR3 DNA is TGTGCCAGCAGCTTAGGGGGACTAGCGGGAGGCGTGGCAGATACGCAGTATTTT.

The CDR3 DNA reads as TGTGCCATCGCGACAGGGGAATATCAGCCCCAGCATTTT. This codes for CAIATGEYQPQHF. The chain employs TRBV10-3 and TRBJ1-5; TRBD1 matches at 8 bases. V shed 8 bases and J 5 bases; nucleotides not matched to a gene: 5. CDR3 length: 13 amino acids. Germline loops: CDR1 ENHRY, CDR2 SYGVKD.

The CDR3, as DNA: TGTGCCAGCAATGGAGAATGGTCGAATTCACCCCTCCACTTT. This translates into CASNGEWSNSPLHF. This rearrangement joins TRBV2 to TRBJ1-6; D is ambiguous. CDR3 size: 14 residues. V was cut by 7 bases and J by 7 bases, with 14 bases left in between. Germline V gives CDR1 SNHLY, CDR2 FYNNEI.

The chain is built from TRBV5-1 and TRBJ2-7; D is undetermined. The V end was cut by 0 bases, the J end by 3 bases, with 7 bases between. Germline V gene data show CDR1 as SGHRS and CDR2 as YFSETQ. This CDR3 is built from 13 residues. The CDR3 protein is CASSLEPNYEQYF. CDR3 nucleotide sequence: TGCGCCAGCAGCTTGGAGCCAAACTACGAGCAGTACTTC.

The chain uses TRBV4-3 and TRBJ2-2, with TRBD2 identical over 9 bases. The length of the CDR3 is 15 residues. CDR1 LGHNA and CDR2 YSLEER come from the germline V gene. The V and J ends lost 1 base and 8 bases, in that order; junction bases with no gene match: 5. Here the CDR3 DNA reads TGCGCCAGCAGCCAAGCAGCGGGAGGAGGGGGGGAGCTGTTTTTT. It codes for CASSQAAGGGGELFF.

As concerns this clonotype: The junction departs from the called germline gene at one end, perhaps through a read error. This rearrangement joins TRBV4-1 to TRBJ2-1, with TRBD2 identical over 9 bases. Germline V gene lookup returns CDR1 MGHRA and CDR2 YSYEKL. The CDR3 length is 16 residues. CDR3: CASSQIAGEEYNEQFF. CDR3 nucleotide sequence: TGTGCCAGCAGCCAAATAGCGGGGGAGGAGTACAATGAGCAGTTCTTC.

The rearrangement joins TRBV5-3 to TRBJ2-7, with TRBD2 as a possible D gene (5 bases). TRBV5-3 falls under the ORF class, with uncertain function. V lost 8 bases to trimming and J lost 2 bases, with 17 bases between them. The CDR3 is 14 amino acids. CDR3 protein: CASSIRTSTYEQYF. The CDR3 DNA sequence: TGTGCCAGCAGCATCCGGACTTCTACCTACGAGCAGTACTTC.